This section outlines one T cell receptor (beta chain) sequence together with its context. The antigen is not known. The data derive from a study of T-cell reconstitution after alpha-beta-depleted transplantation in children. Broader study findings: After transplant, high TCRbeta diversity at day 60 in some patients arose from surviving recipient T cells and thymic progenitors.

Unique molecular identifiers were used to barcode this TCRbeta library. TCRdb reprocessed the PCR reads via MiXCR and lists one record per CDR3 protein. The table has tens of thousands of distinct CDR3 sequences, under 6% seen once. V was pared by 6 bases and J by 2 bases, with 8 bases of the junction left unmatched. The CDR3 sequence is 15 residues long. The germline V gene encodes CDR1 SNHLY and CDR2 FYNNEI. This TCR was recovered from a female patient aged 2-9 years who had a stem cell transplant for aplastic anemia, so the T cells may come from the graft donor. The sample was PBMCs, mostly from graft donor cells, taken 60 days after TCRalphabeta/CD19-depleted stem cell transplant. The chain joins TRBV2 to TRBJ2-3; 7 nucleotides match TRBD2. CDR3 sequence (DNA): TGTGCCAGCAGACTCCTAGCGGAGAACACAGATACGCAGTATTTT. Its protein product is CASRLLAENTDTQYF.